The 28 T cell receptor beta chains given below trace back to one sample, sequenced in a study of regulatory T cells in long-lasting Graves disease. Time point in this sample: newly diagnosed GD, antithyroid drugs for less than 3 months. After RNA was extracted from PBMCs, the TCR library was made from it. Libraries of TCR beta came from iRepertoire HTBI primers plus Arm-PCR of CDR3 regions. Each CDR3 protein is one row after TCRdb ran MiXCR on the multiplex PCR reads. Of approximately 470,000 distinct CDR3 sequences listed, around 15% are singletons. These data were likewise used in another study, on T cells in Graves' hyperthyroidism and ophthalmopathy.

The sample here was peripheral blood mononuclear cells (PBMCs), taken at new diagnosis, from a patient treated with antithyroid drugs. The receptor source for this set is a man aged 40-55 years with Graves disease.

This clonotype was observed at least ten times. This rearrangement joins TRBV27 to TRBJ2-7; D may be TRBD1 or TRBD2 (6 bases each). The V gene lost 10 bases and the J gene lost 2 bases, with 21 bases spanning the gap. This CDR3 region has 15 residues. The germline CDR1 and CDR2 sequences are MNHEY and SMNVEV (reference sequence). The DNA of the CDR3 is TGTGCCACCTCACTAGGAGGTCGGGGGCCCTACGAGCAGTACTTC. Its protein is CATSLGGRGPYEQYF.

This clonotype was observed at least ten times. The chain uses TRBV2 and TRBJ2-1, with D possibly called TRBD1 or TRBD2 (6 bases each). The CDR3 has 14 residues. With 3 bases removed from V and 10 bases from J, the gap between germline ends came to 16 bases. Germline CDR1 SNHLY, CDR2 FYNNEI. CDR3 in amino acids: CASSDQGMEGEQFF. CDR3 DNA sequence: TGTGCCAGCAGTGATCAGGGGATGGAGGGAGAGCAGTTCTTC.

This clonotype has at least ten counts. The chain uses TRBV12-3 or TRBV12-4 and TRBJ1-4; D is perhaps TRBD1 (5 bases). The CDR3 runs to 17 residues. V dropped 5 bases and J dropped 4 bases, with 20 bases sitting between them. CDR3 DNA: TGTGCCAGCAGTGCGACCATTGGCGGACAAATTAATGAAAAACTGTTTTTT. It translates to CASSATIGGQINEKLFF.

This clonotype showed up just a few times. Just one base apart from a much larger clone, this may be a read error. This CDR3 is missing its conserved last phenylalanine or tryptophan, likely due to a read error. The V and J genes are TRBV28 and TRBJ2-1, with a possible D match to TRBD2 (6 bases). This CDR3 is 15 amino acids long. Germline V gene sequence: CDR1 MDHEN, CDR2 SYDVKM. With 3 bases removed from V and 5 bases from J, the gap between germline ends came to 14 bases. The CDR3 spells CASSFGGNRDNEQFV. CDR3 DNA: TGTGCCAGCAGTTTTGGAGGGAACCGGGACAATGAGCAGTTCGTC.

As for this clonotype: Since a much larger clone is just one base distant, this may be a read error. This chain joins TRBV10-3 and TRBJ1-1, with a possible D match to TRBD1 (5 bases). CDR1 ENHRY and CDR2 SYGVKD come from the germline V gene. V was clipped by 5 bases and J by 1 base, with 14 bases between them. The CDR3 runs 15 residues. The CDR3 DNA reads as TGTGCCATCAGTTACTCGGGGCGGGGGAACACTGAAGCTTTCTTT. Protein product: CAISYSGRGNTEAFF.

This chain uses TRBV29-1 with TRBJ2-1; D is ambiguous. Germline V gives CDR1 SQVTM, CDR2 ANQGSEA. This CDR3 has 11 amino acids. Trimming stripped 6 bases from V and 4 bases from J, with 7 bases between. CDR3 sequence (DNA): TGCAGCGTCGAGAGATACAATGAGCAGTTCTTC. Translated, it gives CSVERYNEQFF.

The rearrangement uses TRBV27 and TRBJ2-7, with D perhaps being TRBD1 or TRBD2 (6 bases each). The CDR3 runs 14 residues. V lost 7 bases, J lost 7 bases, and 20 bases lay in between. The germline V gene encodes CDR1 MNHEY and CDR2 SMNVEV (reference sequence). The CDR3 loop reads CASKPLSRGVEQYF. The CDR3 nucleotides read TGTGCCAGCAAACCTCTTTCTAGGGGGGTAGAGCAGTACTTC.

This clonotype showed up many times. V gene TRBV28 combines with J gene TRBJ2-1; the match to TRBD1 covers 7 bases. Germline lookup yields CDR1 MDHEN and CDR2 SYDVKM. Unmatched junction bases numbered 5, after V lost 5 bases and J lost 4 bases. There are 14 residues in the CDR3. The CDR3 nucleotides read TGTGCCAGCAGTCCCGGGACAGTATACAATGAGCAGTTCTTC. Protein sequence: CASSPGTVYNEQFF.

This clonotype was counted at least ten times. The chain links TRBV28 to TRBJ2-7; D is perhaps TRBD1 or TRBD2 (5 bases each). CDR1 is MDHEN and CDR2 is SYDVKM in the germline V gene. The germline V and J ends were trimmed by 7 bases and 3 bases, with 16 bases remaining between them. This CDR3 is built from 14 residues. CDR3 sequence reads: CASITRAGSYEQYF. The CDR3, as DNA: TGTGCCAGCATCACGCGGGCAGGGAGCTACGAGCAGTACTTC.

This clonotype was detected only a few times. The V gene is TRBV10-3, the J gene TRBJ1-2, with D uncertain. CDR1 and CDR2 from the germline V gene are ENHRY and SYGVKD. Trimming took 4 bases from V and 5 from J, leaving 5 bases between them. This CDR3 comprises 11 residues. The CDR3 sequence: CAISGLYGYTF. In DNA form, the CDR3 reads TGTGCCATCAGTGGTCTGTATGGCTACACCTTC.

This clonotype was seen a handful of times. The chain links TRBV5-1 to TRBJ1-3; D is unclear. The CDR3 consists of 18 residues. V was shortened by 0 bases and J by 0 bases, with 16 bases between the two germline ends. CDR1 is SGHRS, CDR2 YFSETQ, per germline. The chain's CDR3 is CASSLGAAATSSGNTIYF. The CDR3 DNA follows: TGCGCCAGCAGCTTGGGGGCAGCCGCAACGAGCTCTGGAAACACCATATATTTT. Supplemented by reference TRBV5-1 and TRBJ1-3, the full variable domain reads KAGVTQTPRYLIKTRGQQVTLSCSPISGHRSVSWYQQTPGQGLQFLFEYFSETQRNKGNFPGRFSGRQFSNSRSEMNVSTLELGDSALYLCASSLGAAATSSGNTIYFGEGSWLTVV.

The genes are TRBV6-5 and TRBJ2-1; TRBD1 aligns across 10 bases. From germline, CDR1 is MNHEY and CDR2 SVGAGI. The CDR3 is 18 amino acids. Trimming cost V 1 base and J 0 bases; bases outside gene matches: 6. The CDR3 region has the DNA TGTGCCAGCAGTTACTGGGACAGGGGCTTGAGCTCCTACAATGAGCAGTTCTTC. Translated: CASSYWDRGLSSYNEQFF.

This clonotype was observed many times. The CDR3 sequence: CSAQGASYEQYF. CDR3 coding DNA: TGCAGCGCCCAGGGGGCCTCCTACGAGCAGTACTTC. This sequence joins TRBV29-1 and TRBJ2-7; the match to TRBD1 covers 8 bases. The V and J ends lost 7 bases and 0 bases, in that order; junction bases with no gene match: 2. Germline lookup yields CDR1 SQVTM and CDR2 ANQGSEA. The CDR3 length is 12 residues.

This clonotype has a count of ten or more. The CDR3 DNA is TGCAGTGCTAGAGATCAGGGGCGCGAGCAGTACTTC. Translated, it gives CSARDQGREQYF. The J gene is TRBJ2-7, the V gene TRBV20-1; a weak D match, TRBD1 (6 bases). V was pared by 0 bases and J by 6 bases, with 9 bases between. Germline CDR1 is DFQATT and CDR2 is SNEGSKA (reference sequence). This CDR3 is 12 amino acids long.

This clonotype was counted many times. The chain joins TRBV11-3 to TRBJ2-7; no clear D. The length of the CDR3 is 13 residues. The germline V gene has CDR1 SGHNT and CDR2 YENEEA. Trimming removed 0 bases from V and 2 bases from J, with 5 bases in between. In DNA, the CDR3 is TGTGCCAGCAGCTTAGACCAGACCTACGAGCAGTACTTC. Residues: CASSLDQTYEQYF.

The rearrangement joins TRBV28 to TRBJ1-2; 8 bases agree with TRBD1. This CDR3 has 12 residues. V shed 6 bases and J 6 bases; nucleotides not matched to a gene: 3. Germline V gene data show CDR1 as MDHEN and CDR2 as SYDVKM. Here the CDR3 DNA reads TGTGCCAGCAGGGAGACAGGGGATGGCTACACCTTC. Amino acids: CASRETGDGYTF.

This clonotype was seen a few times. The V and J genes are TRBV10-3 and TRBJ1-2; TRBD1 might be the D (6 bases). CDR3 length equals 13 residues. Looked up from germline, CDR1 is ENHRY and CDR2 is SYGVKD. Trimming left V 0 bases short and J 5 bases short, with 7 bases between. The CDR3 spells CAISESRGYGYTF. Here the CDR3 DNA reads TGTGCCATCAGTGAGTCTAGGGGGTATGGCTACACCTTC.

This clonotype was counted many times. The CDR3: CASSFNDNYEQYF. The CDR3 coding sequence is TGTGCCAGCAGCTTTAACGACAACTACGAGCAGTACTTC. This chain links TRBV7-9 with TRBJ2-7; D is unresolved. V shed 3 bases and J shed 3 bases, with 9 bases lying between them. CDR3 length equals 13 residues. Germline CDR1 reads SEHNR; CDR2 reads FQNEAQ (reference sequence).

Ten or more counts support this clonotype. This CDR3 is CASSRPGQHNEQFF. For the CDR3, the DNA is TGCGCCAGCAGCCGACCGGGACAGCACAATGAGCAGTTCTTC. The V and J genes are TRBV5-1 and TRBJ2-1; 7 positions match TRBD1. The CDR3 is made up of 14 amino acids. The V and J ends lost 4 bases and 5 bases, in that order; junction bases with no gene match: 6. CDR1 is SGHRS, CDR2 YFSETQ, per germline.

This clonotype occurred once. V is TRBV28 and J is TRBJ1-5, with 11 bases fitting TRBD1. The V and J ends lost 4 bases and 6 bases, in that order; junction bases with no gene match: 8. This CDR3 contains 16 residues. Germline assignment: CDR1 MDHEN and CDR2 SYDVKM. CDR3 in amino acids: CASSSLGTGGGQPQHF. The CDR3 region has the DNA TGTGCCAGCAGTTCCCTCGGGACAGGGGGGGGTCAGCCCCAGCATTTT.

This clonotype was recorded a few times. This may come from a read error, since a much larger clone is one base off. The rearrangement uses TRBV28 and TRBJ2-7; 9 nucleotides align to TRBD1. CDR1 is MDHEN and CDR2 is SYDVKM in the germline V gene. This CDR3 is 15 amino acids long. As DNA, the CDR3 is TGTGCCGGCAGTTTCCAACAGGGGGCGTCCAACGAGCAGTACTTC. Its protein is CAGSFQQGASNEQYF.

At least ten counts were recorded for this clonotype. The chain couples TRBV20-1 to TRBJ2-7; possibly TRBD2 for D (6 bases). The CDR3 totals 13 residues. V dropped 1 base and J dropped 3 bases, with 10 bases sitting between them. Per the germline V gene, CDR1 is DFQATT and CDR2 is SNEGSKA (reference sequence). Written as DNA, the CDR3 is TGCAGTGCTAGAGGGGGGGTCCGCTACGAGCAGTACTTC. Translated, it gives CSARGGVRYEQYF.

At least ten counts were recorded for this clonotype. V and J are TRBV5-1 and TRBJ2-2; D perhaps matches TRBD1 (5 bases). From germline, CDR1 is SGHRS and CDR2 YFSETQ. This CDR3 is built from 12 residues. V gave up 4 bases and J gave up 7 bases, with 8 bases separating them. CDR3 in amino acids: CASSAQGGELFF. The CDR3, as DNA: TGCGCCAGCAGCGCCCAGGGCGGGGAGCTGTTTTTT.

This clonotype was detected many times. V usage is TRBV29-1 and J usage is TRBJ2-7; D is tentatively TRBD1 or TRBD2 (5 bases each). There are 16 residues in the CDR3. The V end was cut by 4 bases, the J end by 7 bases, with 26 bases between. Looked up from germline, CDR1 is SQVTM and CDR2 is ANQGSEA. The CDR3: CSVAALPRDPIREQYF. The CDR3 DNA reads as TGCAGCGTTGCCGCCCTCCCCCGGGACCCCATCCGGGAGCAGTACTTC.

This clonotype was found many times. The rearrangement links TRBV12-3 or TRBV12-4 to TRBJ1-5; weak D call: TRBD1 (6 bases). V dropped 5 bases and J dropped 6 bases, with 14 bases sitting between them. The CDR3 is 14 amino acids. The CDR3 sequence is CASSLGQPSQPQHF. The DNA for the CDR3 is TGTGCCAGCAGTCTAGGACAGCCCAGTCAGCCCCAGCATTTT.

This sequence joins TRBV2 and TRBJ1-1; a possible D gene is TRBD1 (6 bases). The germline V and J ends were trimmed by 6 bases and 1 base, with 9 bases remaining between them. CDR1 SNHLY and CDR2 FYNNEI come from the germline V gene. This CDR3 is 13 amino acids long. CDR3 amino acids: CASRVGQNTEAFF. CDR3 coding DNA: TGTGCCAGCAGGGTGGGACAGAACACTGAAGCTTTCTTT.

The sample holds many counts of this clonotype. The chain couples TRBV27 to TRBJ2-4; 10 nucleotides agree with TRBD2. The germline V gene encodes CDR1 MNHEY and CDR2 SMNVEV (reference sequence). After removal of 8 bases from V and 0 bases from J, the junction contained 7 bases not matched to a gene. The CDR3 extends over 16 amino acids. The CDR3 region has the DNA TGTGCCAGCTCCCGGACTAGCGGCAGAGCCAAAAACATTCAGTACTTC. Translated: CASSRTSGRAKNIQYF.

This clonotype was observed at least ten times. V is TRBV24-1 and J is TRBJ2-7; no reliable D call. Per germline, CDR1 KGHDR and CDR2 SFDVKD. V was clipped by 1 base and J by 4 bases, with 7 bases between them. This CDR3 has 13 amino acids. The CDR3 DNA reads TGTGCCACCAGTGATTTTCAAGTATACGAGCAGTACTTC. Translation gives CATSDFQVYEQYF.